This TCR beta chain comes out of a study of control samples from healthy donors and cancer patients. TCRdb's table, derived via immunoSEQ multiplex PCR, lists solely in-frame clones and lacks some. The repertoire consists of more than 75,000 clones, with 85% to 90% occurring once and the leading ten covering 1.9%. Germline lookup yields CDR1 MNHEY and CDR2 SVGEGT. This CDR3 is 16 amino acids long. J was trimmed by 5 bases and V by 6 bases; bases with no gene match: 12. This chain uses TRBV6-2 or TRBV6-3 with TRBJ1-5, with 8 bases that match TRBD1. The clonotype originates from a woman aged 55-69 years with head and neck cancer. The sequenced material came from PBMCs. DNA of the CDR3: TGTGCCAGCAGCCCTAACAGGGGGGAGGGGGATCAGCCCCAGCATTTT. Encoded protein: CASSPNRGEGDQPQHF.